Following are 23 T cell receptor beta chains from one sample sequenced in a study of blood T cell repertoires in COVID-19. This table comes from immunoSEQ multiplex PCR, and its TCRdb copy is limited to in-frame clones, with some not included. Of a few hundred thousand clones in the sample, roughly 90% were seen once. The sequenced sample was peripheral blood. These TCRs come from a man between 18 and 29 years old with COVID-19, enrolled during active disease.

This clone was observed once. This chain connects TRBV3-1 (or the pseudogene TRBV3-2) to TRBJ2-5; 9 nucleotides align to TRBD2. Trimming cost V 4 bases and J 4 bases; bases outside gene matches: 7. The CDR3 is 15 residues long. Germline CDR1 and CDR2: LGHDT and YNNKEL (reference sequence). The CDR3 bases are TGTGCCAGCAGCCCCCCCCGAGCGGGGGGAGAGACCCAGTACTTC. Translation: CASSPPRAGGETQYF.

The V and J genes are TRBV19 and TRBJ1-6; D unclear. The germline gives CDR1 LNHDA, CDR2 SQIVND (reference sequence). This CDR3 has 14 residues. Trimming shortened V by 3 bases and J by 2 bases, and 5 bases separated the two germline ends. CDR3 region: CASSMAAYNSPLHF. The CDR3 coding sequence is TGTGCCAGTAGTATGGCGGCCTATAATTCACCCCTCCACTTT.

V and J are TRBV15 and TRBJ2-1; 7 bases line up with TRBD2. Unmatched junction bases numbered 5, after V lost 0 bases and J lost 0 bases. Germline V gives CDR1 LNHNV, CDR2 YYDKDF (reference sequence). This CDR3 is 17 amino acids long. CDR3 sequence reads: CATSRDLGGGSYNEQFF. In nucleotides, the CDR3 is TGTGCCACCAGCAGAGATCTGGGCGGGGGCTCCTACAATGAGCAGTTCTTC.

V is TRBV19 and J is TRBJ2-1, with 13 bases lining up with TRBD2. Germline loops: CDR1 LNHDA, CDR2 SQIVND (reference sequence). V lost 9 bases, J lost 12 bases, and 8 bases stayed unmatched. This CDR3 region has 13 residues. In DNA form, the CDR3 reads TGTGCCAGCGGGACTAGCGGGGCGGCGGGGCAGTTCTTC. This gives the protein CASGTSGAAGQFF.

V usage is TRBV2 and J usage is TRBJ1-1; D unclear. CDR3 size: 15 residues. Looked up from germline, CDR1 is SNHLY and CDR2 is FYNNEI. V gave up 5 bases and J gave up 0 bases, with 13 bases separating them. The CDR3 region is CASSRRARMNTEAFF. The CDR3 DNA reads as TGTGCCAGCAGTAGGAGGGCACGTATGAACACTGAAGCTTTCTTT.

The CDR3 DNA reads as TGTGCCAGCAGTTACTGGCGGGAGGGCCTCGAGCAGTACTTC. Translating it yields CASSYWREGLEQYF. The chain links TRBV28 to TRBJ2-7; 9 bases are a match to TRBD2. V trimming: 4 bases; J trimming: 6 bases; junction bases outside the gene matches: 7. In germline, CDR1 is MDHEN, CDR2 SYDVKM. CDR3 length: 14 residues.

The chain uses TRBV2 and TRBJ2-5; a weak D match, TRBD2 (5 bases). V was trimmed by 8 bases and J by 5 bases, leaving 9 bases between them. CDR1 and CDR2 (germline): SNHLY, FYNNEI. This CDR3 contains 11 residues. In DNA, the CDR3 is TGTGCCAGCGCGCTAGCCGAGACCCAGTACTTC. As protein: CASALAETQYF.

Of note for this clone: The same CDR3 arises from other DNA sequences in this sample as well. V and J are TRBV18 and TRBJ2-4, with D perhaps matching TRBD1 (6 bases). Germline assignment: CDR1 KGHSH and CDR2 LQKENI. The V end was cut by 2 bases, the J end by 1 base, with 6 bases between. The CDR3 covers 14 residues. CDR3 in amino acids: CASSPDRAKNIQYF. The DNA for the CDR3 is TGTGCCAGCTCACCAGACAGGGCCAAAAACATTCAGTACTTC.

This chain connects TRBV2 to TRBJ2-1; maybe TRBD1 (6 bases). Deletions cut 6 bases from V and 0 bases from J, with 12 bases between. Germline V gene sequence: CDR1 SNHLY, CDR2 FYNNEI. The CDR3 covers 15 residues. The CDR3 nucleotides are TGTGCCAGCAGGCGACAGGAAAGCTCCTACAATGAGCAGTTCTTC. Translating gives CASRRQESSYNEQFF.

The count of this clone is one. The V call is TRBV10-1, the J call TRBJ2-7, with D unclear. The germline V gene has CDR1 WNHNN and CDR2 SYGVQD (reference sequence). V lost 4 bases and J lost 3, with 10 bases in between. The CDR3 length is 13 residues. CDR3 DNA: TGCGCCAGCAGTGCTAGTCTGGGCTACGAGCAGTACTTC. This translates into CASSASLGYEQYF.

This clone occurred a few times. The V gene is TRBV2, the J gene TRBJ1-1; weak D call: TRBD1 (6 bases). The CDR3 has 13 amino acids. Trimming stripped 3 bases from V and 1 base from J, with 6 bases between. The germline V gene has CDR1 SNHLY and CDR2 FYNNEI. In DNA, the CDR3 is TGTGCCAGCAGTGAGGACAGGAACACTGAAGCTTTCTTT. This sequence encodes CASSEDRNTEAFF.

J is TRBJ2-2 and V is TRBV12-5; tentatively, D is TRBD2 (6 bases). Germline V gives CDR1 LGHNT, CDR2 FRNRAP. This CDR3 spans 16 amino acids. Trimming cost V 5 bases and J 0 bases, with 13 bases left between them. CDR3 region: CASGLPAGANTGELFF. CDR3 DNA: TGTGCTAGTGGTCTACCAGCGGGTGCGAACACCGGGGAGCTGTTTTTT.

The genes are TRBV19 and TRBJ2-2; 14 bases are shared with TRBD2. Germline assignment: CDR1 LNHDA and CDR2 SQIVND (reference sequence). After removal of 5 bases from V and 4 bases from J, the junction contained 6 bases not matched to a gene. The CDR3 spans 17 residues. CDR3 nucleotides: TGTGCCAGTAGTCCACCCGGACTAGCGGGGGGCACCGGGGAGCTGTTTTTT. As protein: CASSPPGLAGGTGELFF.

V is TRBV7-8 and J is TRBJ2-5; the match to TRBD1 covers 10 bases. Germline lookup yields CDR1 SGHVS and CDR2 FQNEAQ. The CDR3 sequence is 14 residues long. With V trimmed by 4 bases and J by 7 bases, 6 bases remained unmatched. The CDR3 protein is CASSWDRGHGTQYF. DNA of the CDR3: TGTGCCAGCAGCTGGGACAGGGGACATGGGACCCAGTACTTC.

This clone was seen more than once but under ten times. The J gene is TRBJ1-3, the V gene TRBV7-8; TRBD1 is a possible D gene (5 bases). The CDR3 totals 14 residues. V lost 5 bases and J 2 bases, leaving 10 bases between the germline ends. Germline V CDR1 and CDR2: SGHVS, FQNEAQ. CDR3 region: CASSAQGTGNTIYF. The DNA of the CDR3 is TGTGCCAGCAGCGCCCAGGGTACTGGAAACACCATATATTTT.

The CDR3 spells CASSYEGTANTEAFF. CDR3 sequence (DNA): TGTGCCAGCAGTTACGAGGGGACAGCGAACACTGAAGCTTTCTTT. The gene calls are TRBV6-5 and TRBJ1-1; 7 nucleotides match TRBD1. This CDR3 is 15 amino acids long. Per the germline V gene, CDR1 is MNHEY and CDR2 is SVGAGI. V gave up 2 bases and J gave up 1 base; unmatched junction bases: 4.

The rearrangement joins TRBV5-5 to TRBJ2-7; 15 nucleotides align to TRBD2. Germline CDR1 and CDR2: SGHKS and YYEKEE (reference sequence). The CDR3 length is 15 residues. Trimming cost V 4 bases and J 5 bases; bases outside gene matches: 4. CDR3 DNA sequence: TGTGCCAGCAGCGGCGGGACTAGCGGGGGGAACGAGCAGTACTTC. It is translated as CASSGGTSGGNEQYF.

The rearrangement uses TRBV21-1 and TRBJ1-1; the listed D gene, TRBD1, was not tested against the DNA. TRBV21-1 is an annotated pseudogene. This CDR3 spans 14 amino acids. The CDR3 loop reads CASSPGQMNTEAFF. The CDR3 DNA sequence: TGTGCCAGCAGCCCTGGACAGATGAACACTGAAGCTTTCTTT.

The chain joins TRBV7-2 to TRBJ1-5; D ambiguous. This CDR3 spans 17 amino acids. The V gene's germline CDR1 is SGHTA and CDR2 FQGNSA. The ends were cut back, 2 bases at V and 1 base at J, with 15 bases in the middle. CDR3 sequence reads: CASSLKAQPLSNQPQHF. The CDR3 region has the DNA TGTGCCAGCAGCTTAAAGGCACAGCCTCTCAGCAATCAGCCCCAGCATTTT.

The V gene is TRBV6-5, the J gene TRBJ2-2, with 8 nucleotides matching TRBD1. Germline-derived CDR1 and CDR2 are MNHEY and SVGAGI. This CDR3 is 16 amino acids long. V shed 1 base and J 6 bases; nucleotides not matched to a gene: 7. DNA for the CDR3: TGTGCCAGCAGTTACTACTTAACAGGGGGGTCCGGGGAGCTGTTTTTT. This encodes CASSYYLTGGSGELFF.

The CDR3 spells CASSLGEALRGFF. CDR3 sequence (DNA): TGTGCCAGCAGCCTTGGGGAGGCCCTAAGGGGTTTCTTT. The chain joins TRBV12-3 or TRBV12-4 to TRBJ1-1; D possibly corresponds to TRBD1 (5 bases). The CDR3 consists of 13 residues. V was pared by 6 bases and J by 13 bases, with 21 bases between.

The chain is built from TRBV19 and TRBJ1-2; a weak D match, TRBD1 (5 bases). From germline, CDR1 is LNHDA and CDR2 SQIVND (reference sequence). The CDR3 has 16 residues. V lost 4 bases to trimming and J lost 8 bases, with 23 bases between them. The CDR3 DNA is TGTGCCAGTAGTAAAGGGGACTCCCTTAAGGCTCGCGGCTACACCTTC. Encoded protein: CASSKGDSLKARGYTF.

The chain is built from TRBV10-1 and TRBJ1-1; D is unresolved. Trimming took off 3 bases at V and 2 bases at J, with 4 bases between the two ends. Germline V gene sequence: CDR1 WNHNN, CDR2 SYGVQD (reference sequence). This CDR3 contains 12 residues. The CDR3 region is CASSDLNTEAFF. The CDR3 coding sequence is TGCGCCAGCAGTGATCTAAACACTGAAGCTTTCTTT.